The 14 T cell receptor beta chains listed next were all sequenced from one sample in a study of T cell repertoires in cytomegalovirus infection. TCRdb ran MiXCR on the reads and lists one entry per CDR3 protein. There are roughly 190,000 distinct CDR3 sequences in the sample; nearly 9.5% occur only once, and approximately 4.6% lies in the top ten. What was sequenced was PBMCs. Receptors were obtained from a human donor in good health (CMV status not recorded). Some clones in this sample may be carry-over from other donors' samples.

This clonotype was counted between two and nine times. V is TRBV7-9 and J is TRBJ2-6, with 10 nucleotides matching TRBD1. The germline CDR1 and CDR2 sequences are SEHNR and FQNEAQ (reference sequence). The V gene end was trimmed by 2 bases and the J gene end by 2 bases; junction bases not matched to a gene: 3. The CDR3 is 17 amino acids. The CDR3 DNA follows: TGTGCCAGCAGCTTAAGGACAGGGGGAACTGGGGCCAACGTCCTGACTTTC. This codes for CASSLRTGGTGANVLTF. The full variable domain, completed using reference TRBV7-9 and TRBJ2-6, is DTGVSQNPRHKITKRGQNVTFRCDPISEHNRLYWYRQTLGQGPEFLTYFQNEAQLEKSRLLSDRFSAERPKGSFSTLEIQRTEQGDSAMYLCASSLRTGGTGANVLTFGAGSRLTVL.

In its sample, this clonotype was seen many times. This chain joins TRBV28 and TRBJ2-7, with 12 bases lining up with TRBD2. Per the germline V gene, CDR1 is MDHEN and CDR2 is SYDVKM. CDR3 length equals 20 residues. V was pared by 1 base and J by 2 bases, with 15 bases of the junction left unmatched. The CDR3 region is CASSLSIGTPGLAGPYEQYF. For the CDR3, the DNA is TGTGCCAGCAGTTTATCGATAGGGACACCCGGACTAGCGGGACCCTACGAGCAGTACTTC.

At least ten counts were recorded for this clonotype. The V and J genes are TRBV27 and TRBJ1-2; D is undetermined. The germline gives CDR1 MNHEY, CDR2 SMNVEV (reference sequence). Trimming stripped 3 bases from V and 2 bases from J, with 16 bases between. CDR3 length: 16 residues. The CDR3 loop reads CASSFSGARRNYGYTF. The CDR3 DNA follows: TGTGCCAGCAGTTTTAGCGGAGCCCGGCGGAACTATGGCTACACCTTC.

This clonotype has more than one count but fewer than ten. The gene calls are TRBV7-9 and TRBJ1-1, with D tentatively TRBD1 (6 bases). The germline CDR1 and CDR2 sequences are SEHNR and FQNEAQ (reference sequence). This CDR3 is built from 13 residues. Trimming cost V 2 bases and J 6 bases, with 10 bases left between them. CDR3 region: CASSLRGVAEAFF. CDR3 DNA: TGTGCCAGCAGCTTAAGGGGGGTAGCTGAAGCTTTCTTT.

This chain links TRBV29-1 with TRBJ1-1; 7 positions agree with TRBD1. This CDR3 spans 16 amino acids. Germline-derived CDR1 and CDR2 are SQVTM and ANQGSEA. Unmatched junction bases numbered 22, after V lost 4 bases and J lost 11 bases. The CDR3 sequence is CSVVGTQGDASSVAFF. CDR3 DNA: TGCAGCGTTGTAGGGACTCAGGGGGATGCGTCTTCGGTGGCTTTCTTT.

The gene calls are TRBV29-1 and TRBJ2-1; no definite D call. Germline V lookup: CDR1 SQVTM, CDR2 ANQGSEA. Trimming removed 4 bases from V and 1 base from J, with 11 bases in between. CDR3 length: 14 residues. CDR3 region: CSVVGRSSYNEQFF. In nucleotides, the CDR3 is TGCAGCGTTGTAGGTCGGTCGTCCTACAATGAGCAGTTCTTC.

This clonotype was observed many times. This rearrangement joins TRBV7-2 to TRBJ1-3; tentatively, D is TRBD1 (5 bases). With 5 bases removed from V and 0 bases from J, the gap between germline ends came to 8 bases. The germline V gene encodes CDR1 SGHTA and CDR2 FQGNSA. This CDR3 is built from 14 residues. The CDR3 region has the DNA TGTGCCAGCAGCCAACAGGTCTCTGGAAACACCATATATTTT. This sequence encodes CASSQQVSGNTIYF.

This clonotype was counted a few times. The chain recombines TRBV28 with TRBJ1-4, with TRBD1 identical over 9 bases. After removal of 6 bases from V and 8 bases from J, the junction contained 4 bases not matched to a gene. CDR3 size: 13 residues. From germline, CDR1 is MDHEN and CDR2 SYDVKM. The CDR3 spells CASRGQGREKLFF. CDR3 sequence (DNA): TGTGCCAGCAGAGGACAGGGGAGAGAAAAACTGTTTTTT.

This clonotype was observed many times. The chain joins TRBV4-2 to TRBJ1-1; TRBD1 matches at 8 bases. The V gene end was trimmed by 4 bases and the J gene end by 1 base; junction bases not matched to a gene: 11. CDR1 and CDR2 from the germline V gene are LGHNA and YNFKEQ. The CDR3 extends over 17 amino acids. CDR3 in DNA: TGTGCCAGCAGCCGGCGGGGGACAGGTGGACGGAACACTGAAGCTTTCTTT. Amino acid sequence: CASSRRGTGGRNTEAFF.

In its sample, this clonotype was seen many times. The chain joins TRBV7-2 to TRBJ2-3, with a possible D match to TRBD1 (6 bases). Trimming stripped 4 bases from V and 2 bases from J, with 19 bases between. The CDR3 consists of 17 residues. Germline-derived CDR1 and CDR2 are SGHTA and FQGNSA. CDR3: CASSSEGFGGSTDTQYF. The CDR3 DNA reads TGTGCCAGCAGCTCCGAGGGTTTTGGGGGCTCCACAGATACGCAGTATTTT.

This CDR3 is CASSVGDRVYEQYF. CDR3 bases: TGTGCCAGCAGCGTAGGCGACAGGGTCTACGAGCAGTACTTC. V usage is TRBV9 and J usage is TRBJ2-7, with 7 bases that match TRBD1. Per the germline V gene, CDR1 is SGDLS and CDR2 is YYNGEE. The CDR3 totals 14 residues. Trimming removed 0 bases from V and 3 bases from J; junction bases left unmatched: 3.

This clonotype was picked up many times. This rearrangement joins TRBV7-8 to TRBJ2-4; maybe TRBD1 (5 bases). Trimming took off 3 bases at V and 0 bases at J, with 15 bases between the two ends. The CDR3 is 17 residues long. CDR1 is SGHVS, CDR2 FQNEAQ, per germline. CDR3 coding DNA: TGTGCCAGCAGCTTCTATGACAGTTCACTAGCCAAAAACATTCAGTACTTC. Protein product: CASSFYDSSLAKNIQYF.

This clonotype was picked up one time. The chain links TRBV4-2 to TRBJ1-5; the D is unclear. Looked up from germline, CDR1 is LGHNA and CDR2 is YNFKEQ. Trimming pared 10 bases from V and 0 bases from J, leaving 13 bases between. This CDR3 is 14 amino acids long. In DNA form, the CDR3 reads TGTGCCAACCCGGACGGTTATAGCAATCAGCCCCAGCATTTT. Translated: CANPDGYSNQPQHF.

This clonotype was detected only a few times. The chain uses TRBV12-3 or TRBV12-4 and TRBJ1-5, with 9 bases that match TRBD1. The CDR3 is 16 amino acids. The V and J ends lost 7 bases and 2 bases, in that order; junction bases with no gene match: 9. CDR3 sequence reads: CASTKQGAQGNQPQHF. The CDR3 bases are TGTGCCAGCACCAAACAGGGGGCTCAAGGCAATCAGCCCCAGCATTTT.